The sequence of this T cell receptor (beta chain) was determined in a study of untreated major depressive disorder. No current or lifetime mood disorder and depressive symptom score of 5 or less defined controls. CDR3 length equals 14 residues. Trimming stripped 1 base from V and 5 bases from J, with 8 bases between. CDR1 is LGHNA and CDR2 is YSLEER in the germline V gene. Sequencing was performed with immunoSEQ multiplex PCR; in TCRdb, only in-frame clones are kept and a portion is missing. The repertoire has 20,000 to 25,000 clones, 80% to 95% of them found once; the top ten carry around 0.3%. Broader study findings: TRBV05-01 (Vbeta 5.1) usage was higher in CD4+ T cells of depressed patients than controls. Generalizability is limited by the comparatively small study sample.

Concerning this clone: Its antigen remains unidentified.

The receptor was isolated from a man aged 25 to 45 in good health. V and J are TRBV4-3 and TRBJ1-4; D gene unclear. Sequencing was performed on CD4+ T cells from PBMCs. CDR3: CASSQVMINEKLFF. CDR3 nucleotides: TGCGCCAGCAGCCAAGTGATGATCAATGAAAAACTGTTTTTT.